The 18 T cell receptor beta chains in this list originate from one sample, sequenced in a study of shared clonotypes between healthy human individuals (dated by TCRdb to about 2020). Library construction relied on the immunoSEQ multiplex PCR assay. Sourced from immuneACCESS, this table was stored by TCRdb with only in-frame sequences that have V and J called. A share of the clones is absent; for the studies checked, an unresolved V gene accounts for under half, and the remainder has no known explanation. This sample holds some 95,000 clones; roughly two thirds were observed only once. Less than 50% of the sample lies in the top ten. The material sequenced was memory CD8+ T cells sorted from blood. The cell subset or site label corresponds to: CD45RO+ cells pooled with CCR7-negative TemRA cells. These receptors were collected from a man in his thirties or forties in good health.

V and J are TRBV2 and TRBJ1-5; D is undetermined. The CDR3 contains 15 residues. The V end lost 6 bases, the J end lost 6 bases, and 18 bases lay between the germline ends. Germline CDR1 is SNHLY and CDR2 is FYNNEI. CDR3 region: CASRLDRKGSQPQHF. In DNA, the CDR3 is TGTGCCAGCAGATTAGACCGTAAGGGCAGTCAGCCCCAGCATTTT.

The chain is built from TRBV4-1 and TRBJ2-1; the D is unclear. V dropped 1 base and J dropped 4 bases, with 17 bases sitting between them. Germline V CDR1 and CDR2: MGHRA, YSYEKL. This CDR3 has 17 residues. Here the CDR3 DNA reads TGCGCCAGCAGCCAAGCCCCTCCCCCGTTAGGTTACAATGAGCAGTTCTTC. As protein: CASSQAPPPLGYNEQFF.

This clone was seen a few times. This chain connects TRBV29-1 to TRBJ2-1; TRBD1 matches at 9 bases. Germline V gene lookup returns CDR1 SQVTM and CDR2 ANQGSEA. This CDR3 has 11 amino acids. After removal of 7 bases from V and 9 bases from J, the junction contained 4 bases not matched to a gene. The CDR3 sequence: CSGGQGTEQFF. The CDR3 DNA follows: TGCAGCGGCGGACAGGGGACTGAGCAGTTCTTC.

The chain combines TRBV5-4 with TRBJ2-1; D gene unclear. Germline-derived CDR1 and CDR2 are SGHNT and YYREEE (reference sequence). V gave up 4 bases and J gave up 7 bases, with 12 bases separating them. CDR3 size: 13 residues. CDR3 coding DNA: TGTGCCAGCAGCGGGATAAGCCGGAATGAGCAGTTCTTC. Translating it yields CASSGISRNEQFF.

The chain joins TRBV14 to TRBJ1-2, with TRBD1 matching 8 bases. J lost 3 bases, V lost 2 bases, and 11 bases had no gene match. Germline V gene lookup returns CDR1 SGHDN and CDR2 FVKESK. CDR3 size: 17 residues. As DNA, the CDR3 is TGTGCCAGCAGCCAACGACTCCAGGGGGCCAAGGACTATGGCTACACCTTC. This gives the protein CASSQRLQGAKDYGYTF.

About this clone itself: A single base separates this from a much larger clone, so it may be a read error. J is TRBJ1-1 and V is TRBV19; possible D gene TRBD1, 5 bases. Looked up from germline, CDR1 is LNHDA and CDR2 is SQIVND (reference sequence). The CDR3 has 13 amino acids. Trimming pared 4 bases from V and 6 bases from J, leaving 12 bases between. CDR3 amino acids: CASSTQGWAEAFF. Written as DNA, the CDR3 is TGTGCCAGTAGTACCCAGGGTTGGGCTGAAGCTTTCTTT.

V gene TRBV7-2 combines with J gene TRBJ1-6; TRBD1 might be the D (5 bases). Germline values: CDR1 SGHTA, CDR2 FQGNSA. The CDR3 has 14 residues. V was clipped by 5 bases and J by 3 bases, with 8 bases between them. CDR3 coding DNA: TGTGCCAGCAGCCCGGACATCTATAATTCACCCCTCCACTTT. Translating gives CASSPDIYNSPLHF.

This clone was observed a single time. The chain combines TRBV7-8 with TRBJ2-3; tentative D call: TRBD1 (6 bases). V lost 4 bases, J lost 1 base, and 6 bases lay in between. Germline CDR1 and CDR2: SGHVS and FQNEAQ. The CDR3 covers 13 residues. The CDR3 here is CASSSGGTDTQYF. CDR3 nucleotides: TGTGCCAGCAGCTCAGGGGGCACAGATACGCAGTATTTT.

The J gene is TRBJ2-1, the V gene TRBV5-1; possible D gene TRBD2, 5 bases. The CDR3 is made up of 15 amino acids. The germline V and J ends were trimmed by 0 bases and 10 bases, with 17 bases remaining between them. Germline V gives CDR1 SGHRS, CDR2 YFSETQ. CDR3 sequence: CASSLVLEGTREQFF. The CDR3 coding sequence is TGCGCCAGCAGCTTGGTCCTCGAGGGTACAAGGGAGCAGTTCTTC.

This clone came up a few times. The chain couples TRBV6-6 to TRBJ2-7; no clear D. The germline CDR1 and CDR2 sequences are MNHNY and SVGAGI (reference sequence). V lost 8 bases and J lost 9, with 20 bases in between. This CDR3 is built from 13 residues. The CDR3 nucleotides read TGTGCCAGCTCAGGACCGACCTACGAAGGGCAGTACTTC. It codes for CASSGPTYEGQYF.

The chain has TRBV2 and TRBJ2-7, with 10 bases aligning to TRBD1. Germline lookup yields CDR1 SNHLY and CDR2 FYNNEI. CDR3 length: 14 amino acids. V dropped 5 bases and J dropped 1; count of bases not matched to a gene: 2. The CDR3 region is CASSPGQGSYEQYF. The CDR3 DNA sequence: TGTGCCAGCAGTCCGGGACAGGGGTCCTACGAGCAGTACTTC.

The sample holds one count of this clone. The V gene is TRBV6-1, the J gene TRBJ1-2, with 7 bases fitting TRBD1. CDR3 size: 14 residues. After removal of 2 bases from V and 6 bases from J, the junction contained 6 bases not matched to a gene. The V gene's germline CDR1 is MNHNS and CDR2 SASEGT. The CDR3 coding sequence is TGTGCCAGCAGTGAAAACAGGGGCGCCGATGGCTACACCTTC. Amino acids: CASSENRGADGYTF.

The chain recombines TRBV5-5 with TRBJ2-1; 9 nucleotides align to TRBD1. The germline CDR1 and CDR2 sequences are SGHKS and YYEKEE (reference sequence). V lost 4 bases, J lost 3 bases, and 11 bases stayed unmatched. This CDR3 has 17 amino acids. Here the CDR3 reads CASSPIPGTGFYNEQFF. CDR3 bases: TGTGCCAGCAGCCCGATCCCCGGGACAGGGTTCTACAATGAGCAGTTCTTC.

CDR3 in DNA: TGTGCCACCAGCAGAGGAACAGGGTCCAAAAACATTCAGTACTTC. It yields the protein CATSRGTGSKNIQYF. This chain links TRBV15 with TRBJ2-4, with a weak D call TRBD1 (6 bases). Trimming cost V 1 base and J 2 bases, with 9 bases left between them. CDR1 and CDR2 from the germline V gene are LNHNV and YYDKDF (reference sequence). CDR3 size: 15 residues.

The CDR3 loop reads CASSFDRNYGYTF. In DNA, the CDR3 is TGTGCCAGCAGCTTCGACAGGAACTATGGCTACACCTTC. The rearrangement joins TRBV7-9 to TRBJ1-2; TRBD1 might be the D (6 bases). The CDR3 loop spans 13 amino acids. The V end lost 3 bases, the J end lost 2 bases, and 7 bases lay between the germline ends. Germline V gene sequence: CDR1 SEHNR, CDR2 FQNEAQ (reference sequence).

The sample holds a few counts of this clone. This sequence joins TRBV19 and TRBJ2-7; 7 bases line up with TRBD1. The V and J ends lost 6 bases and 6 bases, in that order; junction bases with no gene match: 11. This CDR3 is 14 amino acids long. CDR1 and CDR2 from the germline V gene are LNHDA and SQIVND (reference sequence). This chain's CDR3 is CASRAATGMGEQYF. CDR3 nucleotide sequence: TGTGCCAGTAGAGCCGCGACAGGGATGGGCGAGCAGTACTTC.

This chain connects TRBV13 to TRBJ2-1, with TRBD1 as a possible D gene (5 bases). In germline, CDR1 is PRHDT, CDR2 FYEKMQ (reference sequence). The germline V and J ends were trimmed by 6 bases and 2 bases, with 8 bases remaining between them. This CDR3 has 13 residues. CDR3 sequence (DNA): TGTGCCAGCAGGACAGCTACCTACAATGAGCAGTTCTTC. It is translated as CASRTATYNEQFF.

By share, this clone ranks as medium-sized (0.01 to 0.1%). The sample contains more than one DNA sequence encoding this CDR3. The J gene is TRBJ2-3, the V gene TRBV7-9; tentatively, D is TRBD2 (5 bases). Germline values: CDR1 SEHNR, CDR2 FQNEAQ (reference sequence). V lost 7 bases and J 3 bases, leaving 11 bases between the germline ends. The CDR3 consists of 13 residues. The CDR3 loop is CASTTLATDTQYF. In DNA form, the CDR3 reads TGTGCCAGCACCACCCTAGCAACAGATACGCAGTATTTT.